These 18 T cell receptor beta chains originate from one sample sequenced in a study of radiation and T cells in renal cell carcinoma. Time point: baseline pretreatment blood. Treatment reported: 15 Gy SBRT to primary tumor, nephrectomy 4 weeks later. Repertoires were generated with immunoSEQ multiplex PCR, while TCRdb's copy carries only in-frame clones and drops some. This table holds 150,000 or so clones, about 88% found once. The source material was blood, sampled from a patient whose treatment included radiotherapy and nephrectomy. Source of these receptors: a woman between 50 and 59 years old with renal cell carcinoma.

The gene calls are TRBV7-9 and TRBJ2-5; possibly TRBD1 for D (5 bases). The germline gives CDR1 SEHNR, CDR2 FQNEAQ (reference sequence). The CDR3 has 16 residues. Trimming took off 1 base at V and 5 bases at J, with 17 bases between the two ends. The CDR3 sequence is CASSLGLGVGQETQYF. The DNA for the CDR3 is TGTGCCAGCAGCTTAGGCCTAGGGGTGGGCCAGGAGACCCAGTACTTC.

In its sample, this clone was seen once. This chain connects TRBV6-6 to TRBJ1-3, with D possibly matching TRBD1 (6 bases). Germline values: CDR1 MNHNY, CDR2 SVGAGI (reference sequence). This CDR3 is built from 12 residues. The V end lost 8 bases, the J end lost 4 bases, and 9 bases lay between the germline ends. This CDR3 is CASAGEGNTIYF. The DNA of the CDR3 is TGTGCCAGCGCAGGGGAAGGAAACACCATATATTTT.

The chain has TRBV15 and TRBJ1-5, with D perhaps matching TRBD1 (5 bases). From germline, CDR1 is LNHNV and CDR2 YYDKDF (reference sequence). The CDR3 length is 15 residues. Trimming stripped 1 base from V and 1 base from J, with 8 bases between. The CDR3 DNA is TGTGCCACCAGCAGAGGGTCAGGGAGCAATCAGCCCCAGCATTTT. This encodes CATSRGSGSNQPQHF.

The CDR3 sequence: CASSYFYGGEAFF. The CDR3 DNA reads as TGTGCCAGCAGTTACTTCTACGGGGGTGAAGCTTTCTTT. This sequence joins TRBV6-5 and TRBJ1-1; the D gene is possibly TRBD1 (5 bases). Trimming removed 1 base at V and 7 bases at J, with 10 bases between. The length of the CDR3 is 13 residues. Germline V gene data show CDR1 as MNHEY and CDR2 as SVGAGI.

The V gene is TRBV6-5, the J gene TRBJ1-2; maybe TRBD1 (5 bases). V lost 2 bases and J lost 6, with 13 bases in between. This CDR3 region has 14 residues. Per the germline V gene, CDR1 is MNHEY and CDR2 is SVGAGI. The DNA for the CDR3 is TGTGCCAGCAGTTACGGGCGGGGGTCCGATGGCTACACCTTC. Translating gives CASSYGRGSDGYTF.

The chain employs TRBV7-2 and TRBJ1-1; D unresolved. The germline gives CDR1 SGHTA, CDR2 FQGNSA. CDR3 length: 14 amino acids. V lost 1 base and J lost 4, with 10 bases in between. DNA for the CDR3: TGTGCCAGCAGCTTAGAGGGTGATTTCACTGAAGCTTTCTTT. It translates to CASSLEGDFTEAFF.

The chain has TRBV10-3 and TRBJ1-4, with D possibly matching TRBD1 (5 bases). The CDR3 loop spans 14 amino acids. The V gene's germline CDR1 is ENHRY and CDR2 SYGVKD. Between the trimmed V and J ends, which lost 4 bases and 0 bases, there was a span of 6 bases. In DNA form, the CDR3 reads TGTGCCATCAGTGTAGGGGCAACTAATGAAAAACTGTTTTTT. Residues: CAISVGATNEKLFF.

The CDR3 sequence: CASSLTGGTNTIYF. CDR3 in DNA: TGTGCCAGCAGTCTGACAGGGGGCACAAACACCATATATTTT. V and J are TRBV2 and TRBJ1-3; 10 bases fit TRBD1. Unmatched junction bases numbered 4, after V lost 5 bases and J lost 6 bases. Germline loops: CDR1 SNHLY, CDR2 FYNNEI. The CDR3 is 14 amino acids.

This rearrangement joins TRBV11-2 to TRBJ2-7; the match to TRBD1 covers 9 bases. This CDR3 region has 14 residues. Germline values: CDR1 SGHAT, CDR2 FQNNGV. Trimming cost V 5 bases and J 3 bases; bases outside gene matches: 5. The CDR3: CASSRQGGLYEQYF. The CDR3 region has the DNA TGTGCCAGCAGCCGACAGGGGGGCCTCTACGAGCAGTACTTC.

V is TRBV5-1 and J is TRBJ2-5, with unresolved D. CDR3 size: 12 residues. Trimming shortened V by 0 bases and J by 2 bases, and 2 bases separated the two germline ends. Germline assignment: CDR1 SGHRS and CDR2 YFSETQ. CDR3 amino acids: CASSLAQETQYF. DNA for the CDR3: TGCGCCAGCAGCTTGGCTCAAGAGACCCAGTACTTC.

This clone was seen more than once but under ten times. The chain joins TRBV9 to TRBJ2-6; D is ambiguous. The ends were cut back, 4 bases at V and 4 bases at J, with 6 bases in the middle. This CDR3 spans 13 amino acids. Germline values: CDR1 SGDLS, CDR2 YYNGEE. Here the CDR3 DNA reads TGTGCCAGCAGCCCTGCGGGGGCCAACGTCCTGACTTTC. Residues: CASSPAGANVLTF.

The V and J genes are TRBV2 and TRBJ2-5; 10 positions match TRBD2. With 0 bases clipped from V and 1 base from J, the junction kept 2 bases outside the gene matches. The CDR3 is 16 amino acids. The germline V gene encodes CDR1 SNHLY and CDR2 FYNNEI. The CDR3 reads CASSEALAGAQETQYF. DNA of the CDR3: TGTGCCAGCAGTGAAGCTCTAGCGGGGGCCCAAGAGACCCAGTACTTC.

The chain combines TRBV19 with TRBJ1-4, with 7 bases aligning to TRBD1. CDR3 length equals 15 residues. Trimming removed 6 bases from V and 7 bases from J; junction bases left unmatched: 11. Germline V CDR1 and CDR2: LNHDA, SQIVND (reference sequence). The CDR3 loop reads CASSVTGVWSEKLFF. The CDR3 DNA sequence: TGTGCCAGTAGCGTTACAGGGGTGTGGAGTGAAAAACTGTTTTTT.

The V call is TRBV5-6, the J call TRBJ1-1; 10 bases match TRBD1. The germline V gene has CDR1 SGHDT and CDR2 YYEEEE. The ends lost 4 bases at V and 12 bases at J; junction bases unmatched: 12. The CDR3 extends over 14 amino acids. CDR3 protein: CASSPWGGTGVSFF. CDR3 nucleotides: TGTGCCAGCAGCCCTTGGGGAGGGACAGGGGTTTCTTTCTTT.

V usage is TRBV10-3 and J usage is TRBJ2-1; TRBD2 aligns across 9 bases. This CDR3 has 15 amino acids. Per the germline V gene, CDR1 is ENHRY and CDR2 is SYGVKD. The V and J ends lost 2 bases and 7 bases, in that order; junction bases with no gene match: 6. The CDR3 reads CAISEVAGVFNEQFF. The CDR3 nucleotides are TGTGCCATCAGTGAGGTAGCGGGGGTATTTAATGAGCAGTTCTTC.

The V call is TRBV7-8, the J call TRBJ1-5, with 9 bases that match TRBD1. CDR3 length: 13 amino acids. The germline V gene encodes CDR1 SGHVS and CDR2 FQNEAQ. The J segment lost 6 bases and the V segment lost 5 bases, leaving 2 bases of the junction unmatched. The CDR3 here is CASSGQGSQPQHF. CDR3 nucleotides: TGTGCCAGCAGCGGACAGGGGAGTCAGCCCCAGCATTTT.

The chain has TRBV7-9 and TRBJ1-2, with D uncertain. The germline V gene has CDR1 SEHNR and CDR2 FQNEAQ (reference sequence). V dropped 5 bases and J dropped 10 bases, with 17 bases sitting between them. The CDR3 consists of 13 residues. The CDR3 region has the DNA TGTGCCAGCAGCAAGGACCAGCGTTTGATCTACACCTTC. It encodes CASSKDQRLIYTF.

This rearrangement joins TRBV9 to TRBJ2-1; 9 nucleotides line up with TRBD1. CDR1 is SGDLS, CDR2 YYNGEE, per germline. V lost 0 bases, J lost 11 bases, and 12 bases stayed unmatched. The CDR3 covers 16 residues. In DNA form, the CDR3 reads TGTGCCAGCAGCGTAGGTTCCCGGGACAGGGACCCTAAGCAGTTCTTC. Protein sequence: CASSVGSRDRDPKQFF.